The clone carrying this TCR beta chain has more than one count but fewer than ten. What it binds is not known. This sample was included in a study of blood T cells in healthy people across ages. Donors were healthy Caucasian individuals from Russia aged about 6 to 95. The study, taken as a whole, reports: With age, beta diversity per million T cells declined roughly linearly, significantly by roughly 40. The authors considered diversity estimates from one million T cells to be underestimates.

Through a sample-barcoded 5' primer and a J-beta primer mix, a second PCR was run for roughly 7 to 11 cycles. Every cDNA was tagged by a template-switch adaptor with 12 random nucleotides. A single record per CDR3 protein comes from TCRdb applying MiXCR to the 5' RACE reads. In the table there are about 1.8 million distinct CDR3 sequences, around 48% of which are singletons. The sequenced sample consisted of blood. This clonotype originated in a woman aged 40 to 55 in good health.

The CDR3 DNA reads as TGTGCCAGCAGTGGGGCACCTCGCACAGATACGCAGTATTTT. The encoded protein is CASSGAPRTDTQYF. The chain uses TRBV28 and TRBJ2-3, with D perhaps TRBD1 (5 bases). V lost 5 bases and J 1 base, leaving 10 bases between the germline ends. This CDR3 has 14 residues. In germline, CDR1 is MDHEN, CDR2 SYDVKM.